A selection of T cell receptor beta chains follows, all from one sample in a study of OX40 agonist ivuxolimab in advanced cancers. Generated by immunoSEQ multiplex PCR, the TCRdb table keeps only in-frame clones and is missing some. Of 25,000 to 30,000 clones listed, approximately 84% are singletons. The sample here was CD4+ or CD8+ T cells sorted from blood, taken in a trial of the OX40 agonist ivuxolimab. These receptors were collected from an adult with an advanced solid tumor such as melanoma, head and neck, liver or kidney cancer. CDR3s include the opening cysteine and the closing phenylalanine or tryptophan. The D gene is left open where the match is weak. Part of the rows lack a size; the others show once, few, many or a class for expanded clones.

.,.,TRBJ2-1,TRBV4-3,TGCGCCAGCAGCCAAGATAGTCCGGCCGATGAGCAGTTCTTC,CASSQDSPADEQFF
.,.,TRBJ1-2,TRBV7-2,TGTGCCAGCAGCTTATCCGGGTTAGGAGTTGACTATGGCTACACCTTC,CASSLSGLGVDYGYTF
.,.,TRBJ2-7,TRBV11-2,TGTGCCAGCAGCCTCGAGTTTGGGCCGTGGGAGCAGTACTTC,CASSLEFGPWEQYF
.,TRBD1,TRBJ2-1,TRBV4-3,TGCGCCAGCAGCCATTCCGACAGGGGCGCATCAGGCAATGAGCAGTTCTTC,CASSHSDRGASGNEQFF
large,TRBD1,TRBJ2-1,TRBV6-1,TGTGCCAGCTCGGACAGGGGGCCCAATGAGCAGTTCTTC,CASSDRGPNEQFF
.,.,TRBJ2-5,TRBV27,TGTGCCAGCAGCAGTCTGTCACAGGAGGAGACCCAGTACTTC,CASSSLSQEETQYF
.,.,TRBJ1-2,TRBV7-6,TGTGCCGGCAGCGTACCAGACAGACCGGACCCCGGTGGCTACACCTTC,CAGSVPDRPDPGGYTF
.,.,TRBJ1-1,TRBV19,TGTGCCAGTAGCCTGGGAGGTACCACTGAAGCTTTCTTT,CASSLGGTTEAFF
.,TRBD2,TRBJ2-1,TRBV27,TGTGCCAGCAGCTTTGGGACTAGCACCAATGAGCAGTTCTTC,CASSFGTSTNEQFF
.,TRBD1,TRBJ2-7,TRBV4-1,TGCGCCAGCAGCCAAGTCCAGGACAGGGGTTACGAGCAGTACTTC,CASSQVQDRGYEQYF
.,.,TRBJ2-7,TRBV27,TGTGCCAGCAGTTTAAGCGGTCCGACAGGAGCCTCCTACGAGCAGTACTTC,CASSLSGPTGASYEQYF
.,.,TRBJ1-1,TRBV27,TGTGCCAGCAGTTTGGCCGGGACGGCGAACACTGAAGCTTTCTTT,CASSLAGTANTEAFF
.,.,TRBJ1-3,TRBV16,TGTGCCAGCAGCCAATCGAAGAATTCTGGAAACACCATATATTTT,CASSQSKNSGNTIYF
.,TRBD1,TRBJ2-7,TRBV5-5,TGTGCCAGCAGCTTCACGGACAGGGCCTACGAGCAGTACTTC,CASSFTDRAYEQYF
.,.,TRBJ1-2,TRBV5-1,TGCGCCAGCAGCTTGAACGAGAACTATGGCTACACCTTC,CASSLNENYGYTF
.,.,TRBJ2-5,TRBV6-6,TGTGCCAGCAGTTACCTCCCGGAAGAGACCCAGTACTTC,CASSYLPEETQYF
.,.,TRBJ1-2,TRBV28,TGTGCCAGCGCGGGGGGGAACTATGGCTACACCTTC,CASAGGNYGYTF
.,TRBD2,TRBJ2-1,TRBV19,TGTGCCAGTAGTATCGCTAGCGGGGCCAATGAGCAGTTCTTC,CASSIASGANEQFF
.,.,TRBJ1-1,TRBV11-2,TGTGCCAGCAGCCCAGGTCCCAGCTTACAAAACACTGAAGCTTTCTTT,CASSPGPSLQNTEAFF
.,.,TRBJ2-7,TRBV11-2,TGTGCCAGCAGCTTAGGCGGTCCCTACGAGCAGTACTTC,CASSLGGPYEQYF
.,TRBD1,TRBJ1-4,TRBV6-5,TGTGCCAGCAGTTACTCGATGGCAGGGGGGAATGAAAAACTGTTTTTT,CASSYSMAGGNEKLFF
.,.,TRBJ2-6,TRBV9,TGTGCCAGCAGCGTAAAGGAGGGCATCAGGGGGGCCAACGTCCTGACTTTC,CASSVKEGIRGANVLTF
.,.,TRBJ2-2,TRBV7-6,TGTGCCAGCAGCTTTTCGCCGGGCGGGCCCGGGGAGCTGTTTTTT,CASSFSPGGPGELFF
few,.,TRBJ2-3,TRBV11-2,TGTGCCAGCAGCTTAGCGGCAGGTAGCACAGATACGCAGTATTTT,CASSLAAGSTDTQYF
.,.,TRBJ1-2,TRBV5-5,TGTGCCAGCAGCTCGCCCTCGGTTGGGGGCTACACCTTC,CASSSPSVGGYTF
.,.,TRBJ1-5,TRBV30,TGTGCCTGGAGTGTTACCGGACACGGTCAGCCCCAGCATTTT,CAWSVTGHGQPQHF
.,.,TRBJ2-1,TRBV6-6,TGTGCCAGCAGTTACCCGGCGGCGGCTGCATACAATGAGCAGTTCTTC,CASSYPAAAAYNEQFF
.,TRBD1,TRBJ1-1,TRBV19,TGTGCCAGTTTGCAGGGGGCCATGAACACTGAAGCTTTCTTT,CASLQGAMNTEAFF
.,.,TRBJ2-7,TRBV6-1,TGTGCCAGCAGTGAAGCTCACAACTCCTACGAGCAGTACTTC,CASSEAHNSYEQYF
once,.,TRBJ2-3,TRBV19,TGTGCCAGTAGTATAGGGGCAGGGAGCACAGATACGCAGTATTTT,CASSIGAGSTDTQYF
.,.,TRBJ2-7,TRBV13,TGTGCCAGCAGCAACAGGGTATCCGCCTACGAGCAGTACTTC,CASSNRVSAYEQYF
.,.,TRBJ1-5,TRBV6-5,TGTGCCAGCAGTTACTCATCAGGGAACGGGCAGCCCCAGCATTTT,CASSYSSGNGQPQHF
.,.,TRBJ2-7,TRBV9,TGTGCCAGCAGCCCAACCCCCGGGACGGTCTCCTACGAGCAGTACTTC,CASSPTPGTVSYEQYF
.,.,TRBJ1-4,TRBV29-1,TGCAGCGTATCGATGGGAACTAATGAAAAACTGTTTTTT,CSVSMGTNEKLFF
.,.,TRBJ1-2,TRBV2,TGTGCCAGCAGTGAAGGACAGGCCGGGCACTATGGCTACACCTTC,CASSEGQAGHYGYTF
.,.,TRBJ2-3,TRBV30,TGTGCCTGGAGTGTACTAGGGGCCGCAGATACGCAGTATTTT,CAWSVLGAADTQYF
.,TRBD1,TRBJ1-2,TRBV6-6,TGTGCCAGCAGCTCGGACAGGTTCTACACCTTC,CASSSDRFYTF
.,TRBD1,TRBJ1-1,TRBV5-6,TGTGCCAGCAGCTTAACAGCCTATGGCAGGGGGACTGAAGCTTTCTTT,CASSLTAYGRGTEAFF
.,.,TRBJ1-6,TRBV27,TGTGCCAGCACCAGGGAAGGGCCTAACGCTTGGAATTCACCCCTCCACTTT,CASTREGPNAWNSPLHF
.,.,TRBJ2-7,TRBV6-5,TGTGCCAGCAGTTACCCCCCTCCCTACGAGCAGTACTTC,CASSYPPPYEQYF
.,.,TRBJ1-2,TRBV5-6,TGTGCCAGCAGCTTGGATAAGCTACAGTGGGACAAGTTTAACTATGGCTACACCTTC,CASSLDKLQWDKFNYGYTF
.,TRBD1,TRBJ2-2,TRBV7-9,TGTGCCAGCAGTTCGACAGGGTTCAACACCGGGGAGCTGTTTTTT,CASSSTGFNTGELFF
.,.,TRBJ2-1,TRBV5-6,TGTGCCAGCAGCCCCCCGACTCGCTACAATGAGCAGTTCTTC,CASSPPTRYNEQFF
.,TRBD1,TRBJ1-6,TRBV28,TGTGCCAGCAGCCCAGGGGGCGGTTATAATTCACCCCTCCACTTT,CASSPGGGYNSPLHF